The present T cell receptor beta chain was sequenced within a study of T cells in Graves' hyperthyroidism and ophthalmopathy. The junction had 10 bases not matched to a gene; V was cut back by 0 bases and J by 7 bases. From germline, CDR1 is LGHDT and CDR2 YNNKEL (reference sequence). The CDR3 has 16 amino acids. This clonotype was counted between two and nine times. The antigen is undetermined. What was amplified from RNA transcripts were TCR beta CDR3 regions. With the HTBI primer set, the TCR CDR3 went through a first round of RT-PCR. TCRdb redid the calling of the multiplex PCR reads with MiXCR, one entry per CDR3 protein. This sample has some 690,000 distinct CDR3 sequences, with around 15% found just once. Study-wide points: Most expanded thyroid clonotypes above 0.001 also appeared in blood.

The chain has TRBV3-1 and TRBJ2-7, with 9 bases that match TRBD2. This clonotype was sampled from a man aged 45-65 years with Graves' hyperthyroidism. Sequenced sample: blood. This chain's CDR3 is CASSQDRGVAGAEQYF. Written as DNA, the CDR3 is TGTGCCAGCAGCCAAGATCGGGGGGTAGCGGGAGCTGAGCAGTACTTC.